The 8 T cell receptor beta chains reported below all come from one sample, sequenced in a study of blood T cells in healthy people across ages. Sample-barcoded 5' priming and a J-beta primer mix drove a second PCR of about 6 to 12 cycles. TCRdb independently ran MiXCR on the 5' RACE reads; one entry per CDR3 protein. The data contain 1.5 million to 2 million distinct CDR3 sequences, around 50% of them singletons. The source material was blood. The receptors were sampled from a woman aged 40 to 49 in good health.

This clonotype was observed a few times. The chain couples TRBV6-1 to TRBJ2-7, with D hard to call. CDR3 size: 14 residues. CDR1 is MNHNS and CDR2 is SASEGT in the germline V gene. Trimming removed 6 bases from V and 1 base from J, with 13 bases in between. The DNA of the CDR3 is TGTGCCAGCAGGGACCGCGGACGGTCCTACGAGCAGTACTTC. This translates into CASRDRGRSYEQYF.

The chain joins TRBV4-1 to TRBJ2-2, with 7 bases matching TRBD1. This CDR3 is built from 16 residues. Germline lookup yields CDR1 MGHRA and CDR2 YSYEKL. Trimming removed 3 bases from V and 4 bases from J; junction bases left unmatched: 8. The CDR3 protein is CASSQNDRAGTGELFF. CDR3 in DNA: TGCGCCAGCAGCCAGAATGACAGGGCGGGCACCGGGGAGCTGTTTTTT.

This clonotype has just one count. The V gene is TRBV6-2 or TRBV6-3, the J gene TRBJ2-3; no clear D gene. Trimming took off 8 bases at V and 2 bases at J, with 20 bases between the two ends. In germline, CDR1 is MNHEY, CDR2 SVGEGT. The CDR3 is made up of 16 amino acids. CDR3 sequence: CASRMMPPGDTDTQYF. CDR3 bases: TGTGCCAGCCGGATGATGCCACCTGGGGACACAGATACGCAGTATTTT.

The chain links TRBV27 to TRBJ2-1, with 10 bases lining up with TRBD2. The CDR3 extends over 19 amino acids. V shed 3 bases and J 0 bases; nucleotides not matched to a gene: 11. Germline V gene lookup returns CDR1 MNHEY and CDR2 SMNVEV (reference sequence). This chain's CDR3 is CASSFSSGGRGSSYNEQFF. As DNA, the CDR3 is TGTGCCAGCAGTTTCTCTAGCGGGGGCCGGGGCAGCTCCTACAATGAGCAGTTCTTC.

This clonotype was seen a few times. This CDR3 reads CSAVDLGETQYF. CDR3 DNA sequence: TGCAGTGCTGTCGATTTGGGAGAGACCCAGTACTTC. The chain links TRBV20-1 to TRBJ2-5; no clear D gene. Trimming left V 5 bases short and J 4 bases short, with 11 bases between. CDR1 and CDR2 from the germline V gene are DFQATT and SNEGSKA (reference sequence). CDR3 length: 12 residues.

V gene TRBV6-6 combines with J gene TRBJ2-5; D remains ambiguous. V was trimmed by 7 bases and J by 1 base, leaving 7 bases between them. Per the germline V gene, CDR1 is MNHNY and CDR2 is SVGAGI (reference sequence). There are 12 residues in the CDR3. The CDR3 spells CASTRLQETQYF. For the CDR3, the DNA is TGTGCCAGCACCCGTCTCCAAGAGACCCAGTACTTC.

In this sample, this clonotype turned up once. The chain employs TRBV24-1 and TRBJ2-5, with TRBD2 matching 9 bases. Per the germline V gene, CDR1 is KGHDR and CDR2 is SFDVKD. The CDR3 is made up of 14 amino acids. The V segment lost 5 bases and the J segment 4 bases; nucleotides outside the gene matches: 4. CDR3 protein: CATSVSGGLETQYF. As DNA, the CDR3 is TGTGCCACCAGTGTTAGCGGGGGACTAGAGACCCAGTACTTC.

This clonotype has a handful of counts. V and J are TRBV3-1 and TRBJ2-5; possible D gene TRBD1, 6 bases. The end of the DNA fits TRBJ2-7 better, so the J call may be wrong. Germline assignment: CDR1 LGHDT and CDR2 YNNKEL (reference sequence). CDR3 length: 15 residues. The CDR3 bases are TGTGCCAGCAGCCAAGTGCACAGGGCGAACTACGAGCAGTACTTC. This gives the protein CASSQVHRANYEQYF.